These T cell receptor beta chains were read from a single sample in a study of beta chain features in type 1 diabetes. Sequenced by immunoSEQ multiplex PCR; TCRdb stores in-frame clones only, minus some. Here the sample spans 810,000 or so clones, roughly 15% being singletons. Sequenced sample: naive CD4+ T cells from blood. These TCRs come from a woman under 30 in good health. The CDR3 runs from the conserved cysteine through the conserved F or W. A D gene is named only where the DNA matches it firmly. A clone size is listed for some rows: how often the clone was seen (once, few, many), or a class if it is expanded.

>13|TRBJ1-5|-|-|TRBV28
TGTGCCAGCACCCCTTCCTGGGGGACGGTGCCCAGGTTT
CASTPSWGTVPRF
>15|TRBJ2-2|-|TRBD1|TRBV10-3
TGTGCCATCACTAGACAGGGCCCGAACACCGGGGAGCTGTTTTTT
CAITRQGPNTGELFF
>14|TRBJ2-1|-|TRBD2|TRBV5-1
TGCGCCAGCAGCTTGGGACTAGCGAGAAATGAGCAGTTCTTC
CASSLGLARNEQFF
>16|TRBJ1-4|-|-|TRBV7-9
TGTGCCAGCAGCTTAGAAGTCCGGGGCTCTGGGGAAAAACTGTTTTTT
CASSLEVRGSGEKLFF
>15|TRBJ2-3|few|TRBD1|TRBV5-1
TGCGCCAGCAGCCCGGGACAGACGAGCACAGATACGCAGTATTTT
CASSPGQTSTDTQYF
>14|TRBJ2-3|few|-|TRBV18
TGTGCCAGCTCAGAGGCTAGCGGCACAGATACGCAGTATTTT
CASSEASGTDTQYF
>17|TRBJ2-1|few|TRBD2|TRBV7-2
TGTGCCAGCAGCTTAGCCACTAGCGTCCCCCCCCACAATGAGCAGTTCTTC
CASSLATSVPPHNEQFF
>14|TRBJ2-5|few|TRBD1|TRBV7-2
TGTGCCAGCAGCCCACAGGGGTACCAAGAGACCCAGTACTTC
CASSPQGYQETQYF
>17|TRBJ2-5|few|-|TRBV7-9
TGTGCCAGCAGCTTGCGACCACAGGGGAGGGACTTGGAGACCCAGTACTTC
CASSLRPQGRDLETQYF
>15|TRBJ2-7|-|-|TRBV7-2
TGTGCCAGCAGCTTAGTCCGGGACGCCTCCTACGAGCAGTACTTC
CASSLVRDASYEQYF
>13|TRBJ2-5|-|-|TRBV7-6
TGTGCCAGCAGCTTATCACACAGAGAGACCCAGTACTTC
CASSLSHRETQYF
>16|TRBJ2-1|few|-|TRBV5-4
TGTGCCAGCAGCTTGGTAGGGGGGGCGAGCCAGAATGAGCAGTTCTTC
CASSLVGGASQNEQFF
>13|TRBJ2-3|-|-|TRBV5-6
TGTGCCAGCAGCCCCAGGGATTCAGATACGCAGTATTTT
CASSPRDSDTQYF
>14|TRBJ2-7|-|TRBD1|TRBV6-6
TGTGCCAGCAGGCGACGACAGGGATCCTACGAGCAGTACTTC
CASRRRQGSYEQYF
>13|TRBJ2-3|-|-|TRBV25-1
TGTGCCAGCAGTGAATCGGGGGCAGATACGCAGTATTTT
CASSESGADTQYF
>10|TRBJ2-3|-|TRBD2|TRBV28
TGTGCCAGCAGCAGCGGGAGAAAGTATTTT
CASSSGRKYF
>14|TRBJ2-7|-|-|TRBV7-2
TGTGCCAGCAGCCCACAGCGAAACCTTTACGAGCAGTACTTC
CASSPQRNLYEQYF
>15|TRBJ2-1|few|TRBD1|TRBV11-2
TGTGCCAGCAGCTTAGCAGGGACAGGGTACAATGAGCAGTTCTTC
CASSLAGTGYNEQFF
>15|TRBJ1-5|few|TRBD1|TRBV29-1
TGCAGCGTCGCGACAGGGGCGGCTAGCAATCAGCCCCAGCATTTT
CSVATGAASNQPQHF
>15|TRBJ2-1|-|TRBD1|TRBV19
TGTGCCAGTAGGATACCGGGACAGGGAGAAAATGAGCAGTTCTTC
CASRIPGQGENEQFF
>17|TRBJ1-4|-|-|TRBV7-2
TGTGCCAGCAGCTTAGCGGCGGCCAGGGGAAGTGGGGAAAAACTGTTTTTT
CASSLAAARGSGEKLFF
>12|TRBJ2-1|few|-|TRBV4-3
TGCGCCAGCAGCCAAGGCCACGATGAGCAGTTCTTC
CASSQGHDEQFF
>17|TRBJ1-2|-|-|TRBV21-1
TGTGCCAGCAGCAAGTGGGGATCAGGGGAGGCAAGCATAGACTACACCTTC
CASSKWGSGEASIDYTF
>17|TRBJ2-6|few|-|TRBV18
TGTGCCAGCTCACCACAGGTTCGGAGCTCTGGGGCCAACGTCCTGACTTTC
CASSPQVRSSGANVLTF
>11|TRBJ2-2|-|-|TRBV20-1
TGCAGTGCCGGAGGGTTGGGGGAGCTGTTTTTT
CSAGGLGELFF
>15|TRBJ1-4|few|-|TRBV9
TGTGCCAGCAGCAAATTCCCGACAGAGGTGGAAAAACTGTTTTTT
CASSKFPTEVEKLFF
>13|TRBJ2-3|few|-|TRBV27
TGTGCCAGCCAGACTAGGCGCACAGATACGCAGTATTTT
CASQTRRTDTQYF
>13|TRBJ2-2|-|-|TRBV5-1
TGCGCCAGCAGCTTGGGGCTCACCGGGGAGCTGTTTTTT
CASSLGLTGELFF
>16|TRBJ2-3|few|TRBD1|TRBV4-3
TGCGCCAGCAGCCAAGATCGCAGGGGGCTAACAGATACGCAGTATTTT
CASSQDRRGLTDTQYF